The sequence of this T cell receptor (beta chain) was determined in a study of T cell responses to AZD1222 COVID-19 vaccine. Overall study context: It was second doses at about 4 or about 12 weeks that were pooled.

As for this clone: No antigen is known for it.

Germline lookup yields CDR1 MNHEY and CDR2 SVGAGI. The V segment lost 0 bases and the J segment 4 bases; nucleotides outside the gene matches: 5. This CDR3 region has 15 residues. Findings and limits, study-wide: In all cases, repertoires were sampled only after the peak T cell response. Seropositive AZD1222 recipients at baseline numbered only 6 or 7.

The assay was immunoSEQ multiplex PCR, and TCRdb's table has in-frame clones only and misses some. Of about 99,000 clones listed, approximately 92% are singletons. The sequenced sample was peripheral blood, obtained on day 0 of AZD1222 vaccination. The chain links TRBV6-5 to TRBJ2-5, with 7 bases lining up with TRBD1. The sequence was obtained from an adult in good health. In DNA form, the CDR3 reads TGTGCCAGCAGTTACTCTCCCGCAGGGGGAGAGACCCAGTACTTC. Translation gives CASSYSPAGGETQYF.